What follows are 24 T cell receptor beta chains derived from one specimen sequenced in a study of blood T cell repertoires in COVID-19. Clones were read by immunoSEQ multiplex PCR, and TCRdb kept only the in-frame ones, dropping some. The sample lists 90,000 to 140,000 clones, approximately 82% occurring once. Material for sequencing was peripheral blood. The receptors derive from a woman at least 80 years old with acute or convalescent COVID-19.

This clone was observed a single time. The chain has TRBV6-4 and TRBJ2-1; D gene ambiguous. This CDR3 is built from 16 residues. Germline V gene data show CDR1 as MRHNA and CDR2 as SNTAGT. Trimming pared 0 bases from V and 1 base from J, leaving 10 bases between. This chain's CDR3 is CASSDSSALSYNEQFF. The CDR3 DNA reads TGTGCCAGCAGTGACTCGAGTGCCCTTTCCTACAATGAGCAGTTCTTC.

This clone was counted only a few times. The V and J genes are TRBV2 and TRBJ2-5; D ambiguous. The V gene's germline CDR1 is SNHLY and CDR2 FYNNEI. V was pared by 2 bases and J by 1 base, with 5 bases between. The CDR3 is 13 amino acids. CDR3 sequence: CASSESVQETQYF. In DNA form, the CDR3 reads TGTGCCAGCAGTGAAAGCGTCCAAGAGACCCAGTACTTC.

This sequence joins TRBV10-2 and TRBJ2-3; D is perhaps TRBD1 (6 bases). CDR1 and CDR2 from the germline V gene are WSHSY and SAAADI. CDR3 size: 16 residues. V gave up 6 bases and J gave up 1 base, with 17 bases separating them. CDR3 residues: CASRERRAGGTDTQYF. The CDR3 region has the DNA TGCGCCAGCAGGGAGAGAAGGGCAGGGGGCACAGATACGCAGTATTTT.

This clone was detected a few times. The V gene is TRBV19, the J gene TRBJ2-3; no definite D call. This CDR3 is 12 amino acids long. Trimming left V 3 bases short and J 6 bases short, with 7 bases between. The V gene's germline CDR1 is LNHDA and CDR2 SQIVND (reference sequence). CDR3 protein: CASSITRDTQYF. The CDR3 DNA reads TGTGCCAGTAGTATCACTCGGGATACGCAGTATTTT.

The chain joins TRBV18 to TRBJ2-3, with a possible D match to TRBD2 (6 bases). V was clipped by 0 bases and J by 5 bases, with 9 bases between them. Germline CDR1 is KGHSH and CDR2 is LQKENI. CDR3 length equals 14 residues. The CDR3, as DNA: TGTGCCAGCTCACCACCGACTAGAGGAGATACGCAGTATTTT. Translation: CASSPPTRGDTQYF. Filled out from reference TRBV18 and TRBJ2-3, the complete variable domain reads NAGVMQNPRHLVRRRGQEARLRCSPMKGHSHVYWYRQLPEEGLKFMVYLQKENIIDESGMPKERFSAEFPKEGPSILRIQQVVRGDSAAYFCASSPPTRGDTQYFGPGTRLTVL.

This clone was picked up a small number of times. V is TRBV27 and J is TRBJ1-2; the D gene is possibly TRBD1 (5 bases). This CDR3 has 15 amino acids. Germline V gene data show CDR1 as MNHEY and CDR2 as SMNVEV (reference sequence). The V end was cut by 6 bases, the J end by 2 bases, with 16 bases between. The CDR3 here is CASRETGLGNYGYTF. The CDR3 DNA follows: TGTGCCAGCAGAGAAACAGGTTTGGGAAACTATGGCTACACCTTC.

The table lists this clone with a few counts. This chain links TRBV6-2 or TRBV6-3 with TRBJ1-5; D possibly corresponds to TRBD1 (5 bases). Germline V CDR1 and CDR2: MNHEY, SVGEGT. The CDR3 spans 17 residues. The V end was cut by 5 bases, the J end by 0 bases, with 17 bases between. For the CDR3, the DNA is TGTGCCAGCAGTCCGGGGGGATTCTTGACTAGCAATCAGCCCCAGCATTTT. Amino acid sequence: CASSPGGFLTSNQPQHF.

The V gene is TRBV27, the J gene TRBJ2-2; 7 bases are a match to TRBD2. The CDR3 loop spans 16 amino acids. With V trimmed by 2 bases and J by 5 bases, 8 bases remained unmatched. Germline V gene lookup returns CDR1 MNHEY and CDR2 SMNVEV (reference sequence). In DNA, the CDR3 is TGTGCCAGCAGTTTAATCGGGGGGATGGGGACCGGGGAGCTGTTTTTT. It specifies CASSLIGGMGTGELFF.

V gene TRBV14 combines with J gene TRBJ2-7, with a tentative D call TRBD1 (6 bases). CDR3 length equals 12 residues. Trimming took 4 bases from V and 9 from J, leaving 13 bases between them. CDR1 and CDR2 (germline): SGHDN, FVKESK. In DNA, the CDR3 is TGTGCCAGCAGCCGAACAGGGCGGTGGCAGTACGTC. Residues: CASSRTGRWQYV.

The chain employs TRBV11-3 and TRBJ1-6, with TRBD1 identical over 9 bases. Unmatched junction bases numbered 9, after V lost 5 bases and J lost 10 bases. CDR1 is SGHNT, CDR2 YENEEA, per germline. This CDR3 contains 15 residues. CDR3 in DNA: TGTGCCAGCAGCCAATCCGGGACAGGGACATCACCCCTCCACTTT. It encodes CASSQSGTGTSPLHF.

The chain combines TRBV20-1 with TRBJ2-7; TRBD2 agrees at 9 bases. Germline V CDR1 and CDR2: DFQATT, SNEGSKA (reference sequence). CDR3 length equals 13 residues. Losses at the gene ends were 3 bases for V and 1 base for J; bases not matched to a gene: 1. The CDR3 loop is CSASSGSSYEQYV. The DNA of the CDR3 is TGCAGTGCTAGTAGCGGGAGTTCCTACGAGCAGTACGTC.

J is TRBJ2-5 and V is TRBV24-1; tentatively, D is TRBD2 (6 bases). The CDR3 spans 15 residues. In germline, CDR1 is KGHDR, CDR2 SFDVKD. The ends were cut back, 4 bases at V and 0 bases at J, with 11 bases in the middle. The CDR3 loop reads CATSDPRGHQETQYF. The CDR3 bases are TGTGCCACCAGTGACCCGCGGGGTCACCAAGAGACCCAGTACTTC.

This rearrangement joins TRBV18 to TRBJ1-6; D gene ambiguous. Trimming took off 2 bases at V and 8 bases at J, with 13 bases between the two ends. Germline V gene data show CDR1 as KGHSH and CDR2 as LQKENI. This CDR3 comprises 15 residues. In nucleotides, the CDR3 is TGTGCCAGCTCACCATCCGGGCAGCGGGATTCACCCCTCCACTTT. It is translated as CASSPSGQRDSPLHF.

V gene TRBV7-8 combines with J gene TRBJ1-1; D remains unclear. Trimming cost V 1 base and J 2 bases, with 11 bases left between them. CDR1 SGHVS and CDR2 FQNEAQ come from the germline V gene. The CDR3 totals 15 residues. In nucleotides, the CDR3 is TGTGCCAGCAGCTTAGGTGTAGTCCGAAACACTGAAGCTTTCTTT. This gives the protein CASSLGVVRNTEAFF. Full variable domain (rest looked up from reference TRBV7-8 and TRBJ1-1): GAGVSQSPRYKVAKRGQDVALRCDPISGHVSLFWYQQALGQGPEFLTYFQNEAQLDKSGLPSDRFFAERPEGSVSTLKIQRTQQEDSAVYLCASSLGVVRNTEAFFGQGTRLTVV.

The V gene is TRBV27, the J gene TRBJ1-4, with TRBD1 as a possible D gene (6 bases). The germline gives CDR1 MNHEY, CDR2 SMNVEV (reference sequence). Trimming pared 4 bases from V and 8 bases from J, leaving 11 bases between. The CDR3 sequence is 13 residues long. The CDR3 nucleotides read TGTGCCAGCAGTTACGGGGGGCGGGAAAAACTGTTTTTT. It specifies CASSYGGREKLFF.

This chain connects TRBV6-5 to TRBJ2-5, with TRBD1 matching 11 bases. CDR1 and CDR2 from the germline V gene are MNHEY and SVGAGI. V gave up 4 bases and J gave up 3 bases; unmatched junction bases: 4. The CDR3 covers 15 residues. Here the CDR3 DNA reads TGTGCCAGCAGTTGGGGGACAGGGGGGGAAGAGACCCAGTACTTC. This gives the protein CASSWGTGGEETQYF.

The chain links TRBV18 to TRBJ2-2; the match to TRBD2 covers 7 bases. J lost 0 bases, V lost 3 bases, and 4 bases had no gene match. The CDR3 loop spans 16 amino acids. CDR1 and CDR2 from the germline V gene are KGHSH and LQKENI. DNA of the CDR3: TGTGCCAGCTCACCCCCGCGGGGGTCGAACACCGGGGAGCTGTTTTTT. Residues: CASSPPRGSNTGELFF.

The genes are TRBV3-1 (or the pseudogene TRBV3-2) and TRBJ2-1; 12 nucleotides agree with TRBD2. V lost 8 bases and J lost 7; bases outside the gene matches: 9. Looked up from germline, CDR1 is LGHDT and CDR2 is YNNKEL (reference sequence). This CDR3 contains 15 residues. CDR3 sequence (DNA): TGTGCCAGCCAGTCGGGGCTAGCGGGAGGGAATGAGCAGTTCTTC. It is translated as CASQSGLAGGNEQFF.

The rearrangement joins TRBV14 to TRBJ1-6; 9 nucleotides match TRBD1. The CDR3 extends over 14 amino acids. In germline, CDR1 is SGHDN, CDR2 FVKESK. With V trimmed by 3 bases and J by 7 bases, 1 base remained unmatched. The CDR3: CASSQDRGNSPLHF. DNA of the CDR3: TGTGCCAGCAGCCAGGACAGGGGCAATTCACCCCTCCACTTT.

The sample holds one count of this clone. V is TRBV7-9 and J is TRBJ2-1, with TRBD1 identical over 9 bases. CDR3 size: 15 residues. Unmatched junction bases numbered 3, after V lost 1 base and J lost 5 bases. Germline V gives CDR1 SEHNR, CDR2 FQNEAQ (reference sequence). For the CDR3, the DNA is TGTGCCAGCAGCTTAGGACAGGGGGTTGACAATGAGCAGTTCTTC. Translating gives CASSLGQGVDNEQFF.

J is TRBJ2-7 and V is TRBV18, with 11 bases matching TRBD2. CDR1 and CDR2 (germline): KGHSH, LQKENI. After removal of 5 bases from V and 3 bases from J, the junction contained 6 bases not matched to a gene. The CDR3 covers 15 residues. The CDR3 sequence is CASSSGTSGIYEQYV. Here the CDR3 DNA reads TGTGCCAGCTCATCCGGGACTAGCGGAATCTACGAGCAGTACGTC.

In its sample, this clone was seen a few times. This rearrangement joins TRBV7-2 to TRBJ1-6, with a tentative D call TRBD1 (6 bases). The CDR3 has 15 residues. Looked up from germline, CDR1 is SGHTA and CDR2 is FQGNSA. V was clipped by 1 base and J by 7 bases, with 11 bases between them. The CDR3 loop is CASSLGWTANSPLHF. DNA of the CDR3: TGTGCCAGCAGCTTAGGATGGACAGCGAATTCACCCCTCCACTTT.

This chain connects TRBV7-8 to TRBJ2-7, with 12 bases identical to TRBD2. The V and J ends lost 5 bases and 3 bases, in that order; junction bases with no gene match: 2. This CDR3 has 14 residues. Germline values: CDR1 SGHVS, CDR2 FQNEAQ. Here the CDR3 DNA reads TGTGCCAGCAGCGCGACTAGCGGGAGCTACGAGCAGTACGTC. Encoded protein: CASSATSGSYEQYV.

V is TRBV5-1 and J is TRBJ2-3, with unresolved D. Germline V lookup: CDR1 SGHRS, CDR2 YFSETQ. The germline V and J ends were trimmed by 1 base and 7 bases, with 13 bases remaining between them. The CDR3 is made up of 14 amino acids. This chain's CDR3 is CASSLPSPDNTQYF. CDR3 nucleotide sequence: TGCGCCAGCAGCTTGCCCTCGCCAGATAATACGCAGTATTTT.